This TCR beta chain was identified in a study of cytomegalovirus exposure and HLA in healthy donors. Germline loops: CDR1 LGHNA, CDR2 YSLEER. Losses at the gene ends were 1 base for V and 1 base for J; bases not matched to a gene: 2. This CDR3 region has 15 residues. The assay was immunoSEQ multiplex PCR, and TCRdb's table has in-frame clones only and misses some. The sample yields 100,000 or so clones, approximately 84% seen once. This sequence originates from a man in his late teens or twenties in good health and CMV-seropositive. This sequence joins TRBV4-3 and TRBJ2-3, with 7 bases fitting TRBD2. The sample taken for sequencing was PBMCs. CDR3 in amino acids: CASSQGGLRTDTQYF. The CDR3, as DNA: TGCGCCAGCAGCCAAGGGGGACTACGCACAGATACGCAGTATTTT.